This T cell receptor (beta chain) was captured in a study of cytomegalovirus exposure and HLA in healthy donors. For this clone: Its antigen is as yet unknown.

A multiplex PCR was run with 60 Vbeta primers and 13 Jbeta primers. Clones were sequenced by immunoSEQ multiplex PCR, and TCRdb holds only the in-frame ones, with some missing. The sample yields 210,000 or so clones, about three quarters seen once. The V and J ends lost 2 bases and 6 bases respectively, with 14 bases between them. The CDR3 contains 14 residues. CDR1 SGHRS and CDR2 YFSETQ come from the germline V gene. Study-wide points: TCR beta chain V- and J-gene trimming was linked, in a later analysis, to a missense variant in DCLRE1C. According to an earlier analysis, most TCR beta V segments yielded productive rearrangements about 90% or about 30% of the time. It was taken for granted in presence/absence analyses that sequencing depth across donors was roughly uniform.

This clonotype was sampled from a woman aged 25 to 39 in good health and CMV-seropositive. The chain couples TRBV5-1 to TRBJ1-2, with no clear D. Specimen: PBMCs. The CDR3 DNA follows: TGCGCCAGCAGCTTACCAGGAATCCCCCATGGCTACACCTTC. Translation: CASSLPGIPHGYTF.